This TCR beta chain was identified in a study of cytomegalovirus exposure and HLA in healthy donors. Study conclusions and caveats: Specific recognition of CMV antigens was confirmed in vitro for a few chains (all CMV-associated). It was 164 TCR beta chains that were listed as cytomegalovirus-associated.

The table came from immunoSEQ multiplex PCR; TCRdb's copy has only in-frame clones and leaves some out. The data contain fewer than 350,000 clones, approximately 87% of them seen just once; the ten biggest clones take up approximately 0.9%. Points on this clone: Its antigen is still unknown.

While the first cohort had around 700 subjects, the donors belonged to the separate validation cohort of about 120 subjects. The receptor's source is a woman between 18 and 30 years old in good health and CMV-seronegative. The sequenced material came from PBMCs.

CDR3 residues: CASSPLPGGIQETQYF. In DNA form, the CDR3 reads TGTGCCAGCTCACCATTGCCAGGGGGCATTCAAGAGACCCAGTACTTC. V usage is TRBV18 and J usage is TRBJ2-5; 8 bases map to TRBD1. Germline CDR1 is KGHSH and CDR2 is LQKENI. V shed 2 bases and J 2 bases; nucleotides not matched to a gene: 7. The CDR3 has 16 residues.